These 24 T cell receptor beta chains were sequenced from one sample in a study of vaccination and CD4 T cells after COVID-19. Indicated treatment: roughly ten-day PBMC culture with coronavirus spike peptide pools or control peptides (ViraFEST assay). Their antigens are not known. The Oncomine TCR Beta short-read assay was applied to DNA of cultured CD4+ T cells. One entry per CDR3 protein results from TCRdb running MiXCR on the PCR reads. Among 13,000 or so distinct CDR3 sequences listed, around 45% were seen once. Sequenced material: CD4+ T cells from blood, cultured in vitro, taken after SARS-CoV-2 vaccination. The receptor source for this set is a human donor who had recovered from COVID-19.

The gene calls are TRBV23-1 and TRBJ1-1; 7 positions agree with TRBD1. TRBV23-1 counts as an open reading frame of uncertain function. The V segment lost 7 bases and the J segment 6 bases; nucleotides outside the gene matches: 5. The length of the CDR3 is 12 residues. CDR3 sequence: CASIRQGPEAFF. For the CDR3, the DNA is TGCGCCAGCATTAGACAGGGTCCTGAAGCTTTCTTT.

This chain connects TRBV27 to TRBJ2-1; D gene uncertain. V was shortened by 5 bases and J by 6 bases, with 17 bases between the two germline ends. This CDR3 is 15 amino acids long. Germline CDR1 MNHEY, CDR2 SMNVEV (reference sequence). This CDR3 reads CASSAGFQVFNEQFF. CDR3 nucleotides: TGTGCCAGCAGTGCCGGTTTTCAGGTGTTCAATGAGCAGTTCTTC.

The count of this clonotype is one. The chain carries TRBV19 and TRBJ1-5, with D unresolved. V gave up 0 bases and J gave up 9 bases, with 12 bases separating them. CDR1 is LNHDA and CDR2 is SQIVND in the germline V gene (reference sequence). This CDR3 region has 14 residues. In nucleotides, the CDR3 is TGTGCCAGTAGTATAGATTATCTGGCCCTGCCCCAGCATTTT. It specifies CASSIDYLALPQHF.

On this clonotype itself: A junction end diverges from the germline sequence, so it may reflect a read error. The V call is TRBV11-2, the J call TRBJ2-1; D unclear. From germline, CDR1 is SGHAT and CDR2 FQNNGV. The CDR3 runs 13 residues. Written as DNA, the CDR3 is TGTGCCAGCAGCTTAGATCCCGGACCCGAAGATGTCTTC. Encoded protein: CASSLDPGPEDVF.

This clonotype has only a few counts. The V gene is TRBV6-1, the J gene TRBJ2-7, with D perhaps given as TRBD1 or TRBD2 (5 bases each). Germline assignment: CDR1 MNHNS and CDR2 SASEGT. V was trimmed by 0 bases and J by 6 bases, leaving 9 bases between them. This CDR3 is built from 13 residues. The CDR3 region has the DNA TGTGCCAGCAGTGAAGCGAGGGGCTCCGAGCAGTACTTC. This sequence encodes CASSEARGSEQYF.

The V call is TRBV29-1, the J call TRBJ1-2; D is possibly TRBD1 (6 bases). The CDR3 has 12 residues. Trimming shortened V by 2 bases and J by 8 bases, and 12 bases separated the two germline ends. Germline CDR1 reads SQVTM; CDR2 reads ANQGSEA. The CDR3 DNA follows: TGCAGCGTTGAAAGTCAGGGGTGGGGCTACACCTTC. Translation: CSVESQGWGYTF.

A few counts support this clonotype. This chain connects TRBV30 to TRBJ1-2; D gene unclear. V lost 4 bases to trimming and J lost 8 bases, with 17 bases between them. The germline CDR1 and CDR2 sequences are GTSNPN and SVGIG (reference sequence). The CDR3 has 13 amino acids. CDR3 sequence reads: CAWKSVLYEGYTF. The CDR3 DNA is TGTGCCTGGAAATCGGTCCTCTACGAGGGCTACACCTTC.

The rearrangement joins TRBV9 to TRBJ1-2; perhaps TRBD1 as D (6 bases). CDR3 length equals 13 residues. V dropped 2 bases and J dropped 7 bases, with 12 bases sitting between them. The V gene's germline CDR1 is SGDLS and CDR2 YYNGEE. This CDR3 reads CASSVRGALGYTF. For the CDR3, the DNA is TGTGCCAGCAGCGTCCGGGGGGCACTTGGCTACACCTTC.

The genes are TRBV19 and TRBJ2-3; D is perhaps TRBD1 or TRBD2 (5 bases each). In germline, CDR1 is LNHDA, CDR2 SQIVND (reference sequence). V was clipped by 1 base and J by 4 bases, with 21 bases between them. This CDR3 is 18 amino acids long. The CDR3 here is CASSIGGVGVASSDTQYF. DNA for the CDR3: TGTGCCAGTAGTATAGGAGGGGTAGGGGTAGCATCTTCAGATACGCAGTATTTT.

There are a few counts of this clonotype. The chain links TRBV12-3 or TRBV12-4 to TRBJ1-6; D gene ambiguous. This CDR3 region has 13 residues. The V gene lost 3 bases and the J gene lost 7 bases, with 7 bases spanning the gap. Here the CDR3 reads CASSFRLNSPLHF. The CDR3 coding sequence is TGTGCCAGCAGTTTCAGGCTCAATTCACCCCTCCACTTT.

This clonotype was counted only a few times. The gene calls are TRBV20-1 and TRBJ2-5; tentatively, D is TRBD1 or TRBD2 (5 bases each). Germline V lookup: CDR1 DFQATT, CDR2 SNEGSKA (reference sequence). Deletions cut 6 bases from V and 4 bases from J, with 15 bases between. The CDR3 contains 13 residues. In DNA form, the CDR3 reads TGCAGTGCAAACACAGGAGGAGGAGAGACCCAGTACTTC. This gives the protein CSANTGGGETQYF.

This clonotype showed up just a few times. This sequence may be a read error, since a much larger clone differs from it by one base. The rearrangement links TRBV6-2 or TRBV6-3 to TRBJ1-5; D is uncertain. V dropped 4 bases and J dropped 0 bases, with 4 bases sitting between them. This CDR3 region has 13 residues. The V gene's germline CDR1 is MNHEY and CDR2 SVGEGT. CDR3 coding DNA: TGTGCCAGCAGTTTAGTTAGCAATCAGCCCCAGCATTTT. This encodes CASSLVSNQPQHF.

The chain uses TRBV6-1 and TRBJ1-1, with D possibly TRBD1 on 6 matching bases. CDR3 length equals 13 residues. Germline CDR1 MNHNS, CDR2 SASEGT. CDR3 loop: CGTTMGAGTEAFF. In nucleotides, the CDR3 is TGTGGAACAACAATGGGGGCAGGGACTGAAGCTTTCTTT.

The chain couples TRBV6-1 to TRBJ2-3; D unclear. The CDR3 contains 15 residues. Trimming stripped 6 bases from V and 0 bases from J, with 13 bases between. In germline, CDR1 is MNHNS, CDR2 SASEGT. DNA of the CDR3: TGTGCCAGCAGCCGCGATCCGACTAGCACAGATACGCAGTATTTT. Translated: CASSRDPTSTDTQYF.

This clonotype was seen more than once but under ten times. The V and J genes are TRBV7-9 and TRBJ1-2, with D unclear. This CDR3 spans 13 amino acids. The V and J ends lost 4 bases and 3 bases respectively, with 9 bases between them. Germline CDR1 reads SEHNR; CDR2 reads FQNEAQ (reference sequence). This CDR3 reads CASSSPGDYGYTF. The CDR3 nucleotides are TGTGCCAGCAGCTCCCCCGGAGACTATGGCTACACCTTC. The whole variable domain, filled in from reference TRBV7-9 and TRBJ1-2, reads DTGVSQNPRHKITKRGQNVTFRCDPISEHNRLYWYRQTLGQGPEFLTYFQNEAQLEKSRLLSDRFSAERPKGSFSTLEIQRTEQGDSAMYLCASSSPGDYGYTFGSGTRLTVV.

This clonotype was observed once. V and J are TRBV20-1 and TRBJ2-5; TRBD1 is a possible D gene (5 bases). The CDR3 runs to 13 residues. Trimming stripped 4 bases from V and 3 bases from J, with 12 bases between. Looked up from germline, CDR1 is DFQATT and CDR2 is SNEGSKA (reference sequence). The CDR3 DNA reads as TGCAGTGCTAAGCAGACAGCGAAAGAGACCCAGTACTTC. Residues: CSAKQTAKETQYF.

The J gene is TRBJ2-7, the V gene TRBV15, with 12 bases that match TRBD1. With 3 bases clipped from V and 3 bases from J, the junction kept 12 bases outside the gene matches. The V gene's germline CDR1 is LNHNV and CDR2 YYDKDF (reference sequence). There are 18 residues in the CDR3. CDR3: CATSSWERRDRGLYEQYF. CDR3 coding DNA: TGTGCCACCAGCAGTTGGGAGCGTCGGGACAGGGGGCTCTACGAGCAGTACTTC.

The chain employs TRBV4-1 and TRBJ1-5; D may be TRBD1 (5 bases). The CDR3 extends over 17 amino acids. V lost 3 bases and J 0 bases, leaving 15 bases between the germline ends. Germline values: CDR1 MGHRA, CDR2 YSYEKL. The CDR3 DNA follows: TGCGCCAGCAGCCACGTAGTGGGGACCCATAGCAATCAGCCCCAGCATTTT. Protein sequence: CASSHVVGTHSNQPQHF.

The V and J genes are TRBV20-1 and TRBJ1-5; 7 bases are a match to TRBD1. Per the germline V gene, CDR1 is DFQATT and CDR2 is SNEGSKA (reference sequence). This CDR3 is 16 amino acids long. V lost 1 base to trimming and J lost 3 bases; unmatched junction nucleotides: 9. For the CDR3, the DNA is TGCAGTGCTAGAGTGAGGCAGGGGGTCGTCAATCAGCCCCAGCATTTT. Protein sequence: CSARVRQGVVNQPQHF.

The rearrangement joins TRBV24-1 to TRBJ1-2, with D uncertain. Trimming left V 4 bases short and J 1 base short, with 3 bases between. The CDR3 loop spans 12 amino acids. Germline-derived CDR1 and CDR2 are KGHDR and SFDVKD. CDR3 in DNA: TGTGCCACCAGTGACGGTAACTATGGCTACACCTTC. Its protein product is CATSDGNYGYTF.

This clonotype came up a few times. This chain connects TRBV14 to TRBJ1-2, with unresolved D. Per the germline V gene, CDR1 is SGHDN and CDR2 is FVKESK. The CDR3 is 12 residues long. Trimming took 1 base from V and 9 from J, leaving 9 bases between them. DNA of the CDR3: TGTGCCAGCAGCCAAGCCCAAAATAGCTACACCTTC. Translation gives CASSQAQNSYTF.

The chain couples TRBV6-2 or TRBV6-3 to TRBJ2-1; 14 positions agree with TRBD2. Looked up from germline, CDR1 is MNHEY and CDR2 is SVGEGT. The CDR3 sequence is 18 residues long. V lost 4 bases, J lost 7 bases, and 12 bases stayed unmatched. This chain's CDR3 is CASSSRLAGGPGGNEQFF. DNA for the CDR3: TGTGCCAGCAGTTCAAGACTAGCGGGAGGGCCTGGTGGAAATGAGCAGTTCTTC.

The J gene is TRBJ1-1, the V gene TRBV6-5; tentatively, D is TRBD1 (5 bases). Germline CDR1 and CDR2: MNHEY and SVGAGI. The CDR3 is 15 residues long. Trimming stripped 0 bases from V and 0 bases from J, with 8 bases between. The CDR3 DNA reads TGTGCCAGCAGTTACTCGCCAGGGATGAACACTGAAGCTTTCTTT. This translates into CASSYSPGMNTEAFF.

This clonotype came up a few times. The gene calls are TRBV7-3 and TRBJ2-2; TRBD2 might be the D (5 bases). This CDR3 has 17 residues. Deletions cut 5 bases from V and 2 bases from J, with 18 bases between. Looked up from germline, CDR1 is SGHTA and CDR2 is FQGTGA. In nucleotides, the CDR3 is TGTGCCAGCAGCCCCCCAGGAGCGGAGATAAACACCGGGGAGCTGTTTTTT. This sequence encodes CASSPPGAEINTGELFF.